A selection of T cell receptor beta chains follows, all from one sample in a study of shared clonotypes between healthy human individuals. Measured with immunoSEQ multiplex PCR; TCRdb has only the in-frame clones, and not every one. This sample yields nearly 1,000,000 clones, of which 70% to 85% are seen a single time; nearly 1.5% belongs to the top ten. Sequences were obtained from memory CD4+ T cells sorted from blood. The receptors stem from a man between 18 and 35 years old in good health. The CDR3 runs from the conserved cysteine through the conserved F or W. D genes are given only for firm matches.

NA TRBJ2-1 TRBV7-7 CASSLSSSYNEQFF TGTGCTAGCAGCTTAAGTAGCTCCTACAATGAGCAGTTCTTC
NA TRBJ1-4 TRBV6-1 CASSEGIRFEKLFF TGTGCCAGCAGTGAAGGTATTAGGTTTGAAAAACTGTTTTTT
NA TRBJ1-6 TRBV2 CASSGDMSDWGSPLHF TGTGCCAGCAGTGGGGATATGTCTGACTGGGGTTCACCCCTCCACTTT
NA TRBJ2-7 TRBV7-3 CASSLMSGTGEQYF TGTGCCAGCAGCTTAATGTCTGGGACGGGCGAGCAGTACTTC
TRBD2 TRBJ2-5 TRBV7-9 CASSLRLANQETQYF TGTGCCAGCAGCCTTCGACTAGCGAACCAAGAGACCCAGTACTTC
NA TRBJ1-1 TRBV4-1 CASSQVLGEAFF TGCGCCAGCAGCCAGGTTTTGGGAGAAGCTTTCTTT
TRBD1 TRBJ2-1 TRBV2 CASRIDRGSYNEQFF TGTGCCAGCAGGATAGACAGGGGATCCTACAATGAGCAGTTCTTC
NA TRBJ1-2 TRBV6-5 CASSYSDRYYGYTF TGTGCCAGCAGTTACTCTGACAGATACTATGGCTACACCTTC
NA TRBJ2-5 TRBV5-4 CASSLEGRETQYF TGTGCCAGCAGCTTGGAGGGCAGAGAGACCCAGTACTTC
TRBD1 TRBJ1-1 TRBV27 CASRKRTGGASDTEAFF TGTGCCAGCAGAAAGCGGACAGGGGGAGCGTCGGACACTGAAGCTTTCTTT
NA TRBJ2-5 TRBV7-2 CASSLLGRGIGETQYF TGTGCCAGCAGCTTATTGGGGCGAGGAATCGGGGAGACCCAGTACTTC
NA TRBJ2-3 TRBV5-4 CASSLGAAKWDMDTQYF TGTGCCAGCAGCTTGGGAGCAGCCAAGTGGGACATGGATACGCAGTATTTT
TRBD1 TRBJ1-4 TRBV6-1 CASSAGGLEKLFF TGTGCCAGCAGCGCAGGGGGTCTGGAAAAACTGTTTTTT
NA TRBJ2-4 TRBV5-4 CASSIDRGNIQYF TGTGCCAGCAGCATCGACCGGGGAAACATTCAGTACTTC
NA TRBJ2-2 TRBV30 CAWTPFSGELFF TGTGCCTGGACCCCTTTTTCCGGGGAGCTGTTTTTT
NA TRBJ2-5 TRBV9 CASSVASSGETQYF TGTGCCAGCAGCGTAGCCAGCAGCGGGGAGACCCAGTACTTC